This T cell receptor beta chain appears in the sequencing data of a study of beta chain features in type 1 diabetes. Overall study: Examination spanned about 110 million sorted cells from all samples. General study points: Moderately but significantly shorter TCRB CDR3s were found in Type 1 diabetes patients in all four CD4+ subsets. PCR might favor shorter templates, but any such skew would affect patients and controls equally. The study found that naive, central memory and Treg TCRB repertoires appeared more similar in patients than in healthy donors.

What was sequenced were expressed TCRB transcripts, since all of the isolated RNA had been reverse transcribed. Sequencing was performed with immunoSEQ multiplex PCR; in TCRdb, only in-frame clones are kept and a portion is missing. Here the sample spans some 120,000 clones, 17% being singletons. Concerning this clone itself: Its antigen is still unknown.

Central memory, naive, regulatory and stem cell-like memory CD4+ cells were sorted by CD45RO/CCR7/CD25/CD127/CD95/CD27. Germline CDR1 and CDR2: SGHTA and FQGNSA. With V trimmed by 6 bases and J by 1 base, 10 bases remained unmatched. The CDR3 contains 17 residues. The material sequenced was central memory CD4+ T cells from blood. This sequence originates from a young man with type 1 diabetes. This rearrangement joins TRBV7-2 to TRBJ2-4; TRBD1 aligns across 9 bases. In DNA, the CDR3 is TGTGCCAGCAGTATCCGGACAGGGGCTGGGGCCAAAAACATTCAGTACTTC. Translated: CASSIRTGAGAKNIQYF.